This T cell receptor (beta chain) was identified during a study of T cell responses to AZD1222 COVID-19 vaccine. Produced via immunoSEQ multiplex PCR; TCRdb's table is partial and in-frame only. The sample lists roughly 150,000 clones; roughly 90% were seen once. The sequences come from peripheral blood, collected on day 0 of AZD1222 vaccination. This TCR was sampled from an adult in good health.

CDR3: CASSLVGAGYEQYF. CDR3 coding DNA: TGTGCCAGCAGCTTAGTAGGGGCTGGGTACGAGCAGTACTTC. The chain combines TRBV7-6 with TRBJ2-7, with D maybe TRBD1 (5 bases). The length of the CDR3 is 14 residues. The germline CDR1 and CDR2 sequences are SGHVS and FNYEAQ. V lost 1 base and J lost 4, with 11 bases in between.